This TCR beta chain was recovered during a study of CD8 T cells in ankylosing spondylitis. Study results and limitations: One TCR beta motif, made up of eight highly homologous variants, appeared characteristic of ankylosing spondylitis blood. Clones linked to the disease showed a CD8+ phenotype. They occurred at relatively low frequencies in peripheral blood.

TCRdb reprocessed the 5' RACE reads via MiXCR and lists one record per CDR3 protein. The sample yields a few hundred thousand distinct CDR3 sequences, 20% to 25% seen once. Trimming took 0 bases from V and 2 from J, leaving 9 bases between them. This CDR3 is 14 amino acids long. Germline values: CDR1 SGHRS, CDR2 YFSETQ. To note about this clonotype: Antigen specificity is unknown.

The sequenced sample consisted of blood, either unsorted or a sorted T cell fraction (not recorded which). The TCR sequence derives from a male donor with ankylosing spondylitis. V gene TRBV5-1 combines with J gene TRBJ2-7; D is undetermined. Here the CDR3 reads CASSLGGTAYEQYF. The CDR3, as DNA: TGCGCCAGCAGCTTGGGGGGAACCGCCTACGAGCAGTACTTC.